Below, 17 T cell receptor beta chains from the same sample are listed, as sequenced in a study of blood T cell repertoires in COVID-19. The method was immunoSEQ multiplex PCR; TCRdb's version includes in-frame clones alone and lacks a portion of them. The sample yields approximately 230,000 clones, about 91% seen once. What was sequenced was peripheral blood. The origin of the receptors is a woman under 40 with COVID-19, enrolled during active disease.

The chain couples TRBV7-9 to TRBJ1-1; D gene uncertain. The CDR3 is 15 amino acids. CDR1 SEHNR and CDR2 FQNEAQ come from the germline V gene (reference sequence). Between the trimmed V and J ends, which lost 4 bases and 0 bases, there was a span of 12 bases. The CDR3 loop reads CASSSGGRLNTEAFF. CDR3 bases: TGTGCCAGCAGCTCGGGTGGGAGGTTGAACACTGAAGCTTTCTTT.

This clone has a single count. This rearrangement joins TRBV7-2 to TRBJ2-2; D is possibly TRBD2 (6 bases). This CDR3 has 15 residues. Germline CDR1 reads SGHTA; CDR2 reads FQGNSA. V shed 0 bases and J shed 6 bases, with 11 bases lying between them. CDR3 residues: CASSLASGVPGELFF. CDR3 nucleotide sequence: TGTGCCAGCAGCTTAGCGTCGGGGGTCCCCGGGGAGCTGTTTTTT. Drawing the rest from reference TRBV7-2 and TRBJ2-2, the complete variable domain is GAGVSQSPSNKVTEKGKDVELRCDPISGHTALYWYRQSLGQGLEFLIYFQGNSAPDKSGLPSDRFSAERTGGSVSTLTIQRTQQEDSAVYLCASSLASGVPGELFFGEGSRLTVL.

The J gene is TRBJ2-3, the V gene TRBV3-1 (or the pseudogene TRBV3-2), with D perhaps matching TRBD2 (5 bases). CDR1 LGHDT and CDR2 YNNKEL come from the germline V gene (reference sequence). The CDR3 is 16 residues long. The V end lost 1 base, the J end lost 1 base, and 12 bases lay between the germline ends. In DNA form, the CDR3 reads TGTGCCAGCAGCCAAGTCCGGCCCGGGGGCACAGATACGCAGTATTTT. Its translation is CASSQVRPGGTDTQYF.

The chain employs TRBV25-1 and TRBJ2-7, with TRBD1 identical over 8 bases. The CDR3 is 14 amino acids. V lost 4 bases and J lost 5; bases outside the gene matches: 7. CDR1 and CDR2 from the germline V gene are MGHDK and SYGVNS. DNA for the CDR3: TGTGCCAGCAGTGGCGACAGGGGCCTACACGAGCAGTACTTC. Translation gives CASSGDRGLHEQYF.

In DNA, the CDR3 is TGTGCCAGCAGTTCCCAGGAGGCCGGGGAGCTGTTTTTT. Amino acid sequence: CASSSQEAGELFF. This chain connects TRBV27 to TRBJ2-2; weak D call: TRBD2 (5 bases). With 4 bases removed from V and 6 bases from J, the gap between germline ends came to 9 bases. Germline V gene sequence: CDR1 MNHEY, CDR2 SMNVEV (reference sequence). This CDR3 comprises 13 residues.

The V and J genes are TRBV6-2 or TRBV6-3 and TRBJ1-5, with unresolved D. Germline assignment: CDR1 MNHEY and CDR2 SVGEGT. The length of the CDR3 is 13 residues. V was pared by 2 bases and J by 4 bases, with 6 bases between. This CDR3 reads CASSYGPNQPQHF. DNA for the CDR3: TGTGCCAGCAGTTACGGGCCGAATCAGCCCCAGCATTTT.

This chain joins TRBV5-5 and TRBJ1-4, with 8 bases fitting TRBD1. Looked up from germline, CDR1 is SGHKS and CDR2 is YYEKEE (reference sequence). The CDR3 runs to 14 residues. V lost 1 base to trimming and J lost 8 bases; unmatched junction nucleotides: 4. CDR3 in DNA: TGTGCCAGCAGCTTGACAGGGGGTCGGGAAAAACTGTTTTTT. This translates into CASSLTGGREKLFF.

This chain joins TRBV27 and TRBJ1-1; D is possibly TRBD1 (5 bases). The CDR3 extends over 15 amino acids. Per the germline V gene, CDR1 is MNHEY and CDR2 is SMNVEV (reference sequence). V shed 3 bases and J shed 1 base, with 12 bases lying between them. The CDR3 coding sequence is TGTGCCAGCAGTTTCACCGGGACTCAGAACACTGAAGCTTTCTTT. It yields the protein CASSFTGTQNTEAFF.

The rearrangement uses TRBV28 and TRBJ1-2, with 9 bases identical to TRBD1. The CDR3 sequence is 16 residues long. V lost 4 bases and J lost 2; bases outside the gene matches: 8. CDR1 MDHEN and CDR2 SYDVKM come from the germline V gene. The CDR3 DNA reads as TGTGCCAGCAGTTCCGAAGGACAGGGGAGAAACTATGGCTACACCTTC. Translated, it gives CASSSEGQGRNYGYTF.

The J gene is TRBJ2-2, the V gene TRBV9, with TRBD2 matching over 9 bases. The CDR3 spans 15 residues. CDR1 is SGDLS and CDR2 is YYNGEE in the germline V gene. J lost 8 bases, V lost 3 bases, and 8 bases had no gene match. CDR3 nucleotides: TGTGCCAGCAGCGAAAGGGCTAGCGGGGCAGGGGAGCTGTTTTTT. Translated: CASSERASGAGELFF.

The J gene is TRBJ1-2, the V gene TRBV5-4; TRBD1 matches 7 bases. The CDR3 extends over 14 amino acids. Trimming at V came to 4 bases and at J to 5 bases, leaving 8 bases not matched to a gene. Germline V CDR1 and CDR2: SGHNT, YYREEE (reference sequence). CDR3 sequence reads: CASSPEGQKYGYTF. CDR3 sequence (DNA): TGTGCCAGCAGCCCGGAGGGACAGAAATATGGCTACACCTTC.

The chain has TRBV24-1 and TRBJ1-3; D ambiguous. The CDR3 contains 13 residues. The germline V gene encodes CDR1 KGHDR and CDR2 SFDVKD. V was shortened by 0 bases and J by 6 bases, with 5 bases between the two germline ends. Here the CDR3 reads CATSDLSANTIYF. In nucleotides, the CDR3 is TGTGCCACCAGTGATTTGAGCGCAAACACCATATATTTT.

The V and J genes are TRBV27 and TRBJ2-1, with D perhaps TRBD1 (6 bases). The CDR3 totals 14 residues. V lost 7 bases and J lost 7, with 17 bases in between. Germline values: CDR1 MNHEY, CDR2 SMNVEV (reference sequence). The CDR3: CASMRQGLVNEQFF. DNA for the CDR3: TGTGCCAGCATGCGCCAGGGGTTGGTGAATGAGCAGTTCTTC.

This clone was seen a handful of times. This chain joins TRBV7-9 and TRBJ2-7, with TRBD2 identical over 9 bases. The CDR3 loop spans 12 amino acids. Germline loops: CDR1 SEHNR, CDR2 FQNEAQ (reference sequence). V shed 5 bases and J 6 bases; nucleotides not matched to a gene: 2. CDR3 coding DNA: TGTGCCAGCAGCGTTAGCGGGGGCGAGCAGTACGTC. Translating gives CASSVSGGEQYV.

This chain uses TRBV11-3 with TRBJ2-3; maybe TRBD1 (6 bases). The CDR3 has 16 residues. Germline-derived CDR1 and CDR2 are SGHNT and YENEEA. V was clipped by 5 bases and J by 4 bases, with 19 bases between them. The CDR3 sequence: CASSQRVQGSSDTQYF. The CDR3 region has the DNA TGTGCCAGCAGCCAAAGAGTACAGGGATCGTCAGATACGCAGTATTTT. Full variable domain (missing parts from reference TRBV11-3 and TRBJ2-3): EAGVVQSPRYKIIEKKQPVAFWCNPISGHNTLYWYLQNLGQGPELLIRYENEEAVDDSQLPKDRFSAERLKGVDSTLKIQPAELGDSAVYLCASSQRVQGSSDTQYFGPGTRLTVL.

The V and J genes are TRBV2 and TRBJ1-3; maybe TRBD1 (5 bases). This CDR3 has 14 amino acids. V lost 7 bases and J lost 4, with 14 bases in between. Germline V gives CDR1 SNHLY, CDR2 FYNNEI. The CDR3 is CASKSSGSGNTIYF. CDR3 sequence (DNA): TGTGCCAGCAAGTCCTCAGGGTCCGGAAACACCATATATTTT. Based on the CDR3 plus reference TRBV2 and TRBJ1-3, the full variable domain is EPEVTQTPSHQVTQMGQEVILRCVPISNHLYFYWYRQILGQKVEFLVSFYNNEISEKSEIFDDQFSVERPDGSNFTLKIRSTKLEDSAMYFCASKSSGSGNTIYFGEGSWLTVV.

The chain recombines TRBV19 with TRBJ2-7; D may be TRBD1 (5 bases). V lost 1 base, J lost 1 base, and 11 bases lay in between. CDR1 is LNHDA and CDR2 is SQIVND in the germline V gene (reference sequence). This CDR3 region has 15 residues. CDR3 nucleotide sequence: TGTGCCAGTAGTATAGGACGAAGGGGATCCTACGAGCAGTACTTC. As protein: CASSIGRRGSYEQYF.